A single sample gave rise to the 17 T cell receptor beta chains below, sequenced in a study of radiotherapy plus CTLA-4 blockade in lung cancer. Only in-frame clones appear in the TCRdb table, and some are missing; sequencing was by immunoSEQ multiplex PCR. The sample has about 77,000 clones, just under 75% seen once; the top ten hold roughly a tenth. The sequencing used peripheral blood, collected from a patient treated with radiotherapy plus ipilimumab. These receptors were obtained from a human donor with non-small cell lung cancer whose response to radiotherapy plus ipilimumab could not be evaluated.

The chain employs TRBV6-1 and TRBJ2-3, with D possibly matching TRBD2 (5 bases). The germline V and J ends were trimmed by 2 bases and 3 bases, with 15 bases remaining between them. There are 16 residues in the CDR3. Per germline, CDR1 MNHNS and CDR2 SASEGT. CDR3 in DNA: TGTGCCAGCAGTGAACTTGGAGGAGCTGCGACAGATACGCAGTATTTT. It specifies CASSELGGAATDTQYF.

The chain combines TRBV14 with TRBJ1-1; D possibly corresponds to TRBD1 (5 bases). V was cut by 7 bases and J by 1 base, with 16 bases left in between. Germline V gives CDR1 SGHDN, CDR2 FVKESK. CDR3 length: 15 amino acids. The CDR3 bases are TGTGCCAGCAACCCCGCCGGGGGAGGGAACACTGAAGCTTTCTTT. This translates into CASNPAGGGNTEAFF.

The chain employs TRBV5-1 and TRBJ1-1; 8 positions agree with TRBD1. Germline lookup yields CDR1 SGHRS and CDR2 YFSETQ. J gave up 4 bases and V 5 bases, and 7 bases lay outside the gene matches. The CDR3 covers 14 residues. The CDR3: CASSFRDRTTEAFF. The CDR3 nucleotides are TGCGCCAGCAGTTTTAGGGACAGGACCACTGAAGCTTTCTTT.

J is TRBJ2-7 and V is TRBV4-1, with 9 bases matching TRBD1. V was clipped by 4 bases and J by 6 bases; unmatched bases: 13. The CDR3 consists of 16 residues. The V gene's germline CDR1 is MGHRA and CDR2 YSYEKL. As DNA, the CDR3 is TGCGCCAGCAGCCCTCTTGTTTGGGGACAGGGACTCGAGCAGTACTTC. Amino acid sequence: CASSPLVWGQGLEQYF.

This chain joins TRBV29-1 and TRBJ2-7; tentatively, D is TRBD2 (7 bases). Germline loops: CDR1 SQVTM, CDR2 ANQGSEA. The V and J ends lost 3 bases and 7 bases respectively, with 16 bases between them. The CDR3 extends over 13 amino acids. In nucleotides, the CDR3 is TGCAGCGTTGAGGTGGGGGGGCGATATGAGCAGTACTTC. It codes for CSVEVGGRYEQYF.

The table lists this clone with a few counts. The chain couples TRBV12-1 to TRBJ2-5; the listed D gene, TRBD2, was not tested against the DNA. TRBV12-1 is a pseudogene. The CDR3 totals 15 residues. CDR3 nucleotide sequence: TGTGCCAGCAGCGCAGGACTAGCGGGAGTAGAGACCCAGTACTTC. Translated: CASSAGLAGVETQYF.

Sample share makes this clone medium-sized (0.01 to 0.1%). The rearrangement links TRBV6-6 to TRBJ1-2; tentative D call: TRBD1 (6 bases). Germline CDR1 and CDR2: MNHNY and SVGAGI (reference sequence). This CDR3 comprises 15 residues. Trimming pared 2 bases from V and 8 bases from J, leaving 18 bases between. CDR3 residues: CASSYPGARLVGYTF. The CDR3 nucleotides are TGTGCCAGCAGTTACCCAGGGGCCCGATTGGTAGGCTACACCTTC.

CDR3 bases: TGTGCCAGCAGCTTATTGTACTCTGATGCCTACGAGCAGTACTTC. It yields the protein CASSLLYSDAYEQYF. V is TRBV11-2 and J is TRBJ2-7; D is unresolved. Germline CDR1 SGHAT, CDR2 FQNNGV. This CDR3 has 15 amino acids. V shed 2 bases and J shed 2 bases, with 13 bases lying between them.

V and J are TRBV5-1 and TRBJ1-2, with 11 bases fitting TRBD1. After removal of 3 bases from V and 6 bases from J, the junction contained 4 bases not matched to a gene. The CDR3 is 14 amino acids. Germline V lookup: CDR1 SGHRS, CDR2 YFSETQ. CDR3 coding DNA: TGCGCCAGCAGCTCGGGACAGGGGGATAATGGCTACACCTTC. Its protein product is CASSSGQGDNGYTF.

The chain uses TRBV28 and TRBJ2-7; the match to TRBD1 covers 8 bases. The germline gives CDR1 MDHEN, CDR2 SYDVKM. Unmatched junction bases numbered 7, after V lost 2 bases and J lost 4 bases. There are 15 residues in the CDR3. CDR3: CASSLPAGGIYEQYF. CDR3 in DNA: TGTGCCAGCAGTTTACCGGCAGGGGGCATTTACGAGCAGTACTTC.

This clone was recorded a few times. J is TRBJ1-1 and V is TRBV6-5; D uncertain. The CDR3 sequence is 15 residues long. V was shortened by 4 bases and J by 7 bases, with 19 bases between the two germline ends. Germline V gene lookup returns CDR1 MNHEY and CDR2 SVGAGI. CDR3 nucleotide sequence: TGTGCCAGCAGTTCACGTAAAGGAACGGGGAATGAAGCTTTCTTT. Translated, it gives CASSSRKGTGNEAFF.

CDR3 amino acids: CASSQLGRTANYGYTF. The CDR3 DNA is TGTGCCAGCAGCCAATTGGGAAGGACAGCGAACTATGGCTACACCTTC. V usage is TRBV11-2 and J usage is TRBJ1-2; possibly TRBD1 for D (6 bases). The V and J ends lost 5 bases and 2 bases respectively, with 18 bases between them. CDR1 is SGHAT, CDR2 FQNNGV, per germline. This CDR3 spans 16 amino acids.

The chain has TRBV7-6 and TRBJ2-5, with D hard to call. V lost 1 base, J lost 3 bases, and 6 bases lay in between. The CDR3 totals 13 residues. Looked up from germline, CDR1 is SGHVS and CDR2 is FNYEAQ. In DNA, the CDR3 is TGTGCCAGCAGCTTAGATCTAGAAGAGACCCAGTACTTC. Its translation: CASSLDLEETQYF.

The CDR3, as DNA: TGTGCCAGCAGCTTAGGGCACCCAGGGACAGGGGATGGAGAGACCCAGTACTTC. This sequence encodes CASSLGHPGTGDGETQYF. The chain employs TRBV7-3 and TRBJ2-5; 10 nucleotides match TRBD1. This CDR3 has 18 residues. Germline CDR1 is SGHTA and CDR2 is FQGTGA. V dropped 2 bases and J dropped 4; count of bases not matched to a gene: 13.

The chain carries TRBV18 and TRBJ2-3; D is perhaps TRBD2 (6 bases). V lost 2 bases to trimming and J lost 0 bases, with 9 bases between them. Germline loops: CDR1 KGHSH, CDR2 LQKENI. The CDR3 contains 15 residues. The CDR3 is CASSPNSGSTDTQYF. The CDR3 DNA follows: TGTGCCAGCTCACCAAACAGCGGGAGCACAGATACGCAGTATTTT.

This clone was recorded once. V usage is TRBV30 and J usage is TRBJ1-6, with D unclear. V lost 5 bases and J lost 7, with 9 bases in between. Germline V gene data show CDR1 as GTSNPN and CDR2 as SVGIG (reference sequence). This CDR3 spans 12 amino acids. The CDR3 DNA reads TGTGCCTGGGGAGACCTGAATTCACCCCTCCACTTT. Amino acids: CAWGDLNSPLHF.

In this sample, this clone turned up a few times. V usage is TRBV6-5 and J usage is TRBJ1-4; TRBD1 is a possible D gene (5 bases). Per the germline V gene, CDR1 is MNHEY and CDR2 is SVGAGI. V dropped 6 bases and J dropped 5 bases, with 7 bases sitting between them. The CDR3 consists of 12 residues. CDR3 in DNA: TGTGCCAGCAGGCGGGGGAATGAAAAACTGTTTTTT. Translating gives CASRRGNEKLFF.